The 14 T cell receptor beta chains listed next were all sequenced from one sample in a study of control samples from healthy donors and cancer patients. The protocol was immunoSEQ multiplex PCR, while the TCRdb copy is restricted to in-frame clones and leaves out a portion. Among 60,000 to 95,000 clones, around 86% were seen once, and the ten largest hold about 9.5%. Material for sequencing was PBMCs. The receptors originated from a woman in her forties or fifties with colorectal cancer.

The chain carries TRBV24-1 and TRBJ1-2, with 10 bases identical to TRBD1. This CDR3 spans 14 amino acids. Germline CDR1 KGHDR, CDR2 SFDVKD. Losses at the gene ends were 3 bases for V and 8 bases for J; bases not matched to a gene: 5. The CDR3 loop reads CATSDAGTGAGYTF. The CDR3 DNA is TGTGCCACCAGTGATGCCGGGACAGGGGCGGGCTACACCTTC.

The chain has TRBV7-2 and TRBJ1-3, with D hard to call. V lost 2 bases, J lost 4 bases, and 9 bases lay in between. There are 14 residues in the CDR3. Germline-derived CDR1 and CDR2 are SGHTA and FQGNSA. CDR3 coding DNA: TGTGCCAGCAGCTTAATCGGCAGCGGAAACACCATATATTTT. Translation: CASSLIGSGNTIYF.

This chain connects TRBV28 to TRBJ1-4, with TRBD1 matching 7 bases. Germline V gene lookup returns CDR1 MDHEN and CDR2 SYDVKM. This CDR3 has 17 residues. Germline trimming cut 4 bases from V and 0 bases from J; bases unmatched to any gene: 8. This CDR3 reads CASSSRNRGATNEKLFF. In nucleotides, the CDR3 is TGTGCCAGCAGTTCCCGGAACAGGGGTGCAACTAATGAAAAACTGTTTTTT.

This clone was seen a single time. This chain links TRBV5-1 with TRBJ1-2, with D uncertain. From germline, CDR1 is SGHRS and CDR2 YFSETQ. Trimming pared 0 bases from V and 5 bases from J, leaving 14 bases between. The CDR3 length is 15 residues. The CDR3 is CASSLARLGDYGYTF. The CDR3 coding sequence is TGCGCCAGCAGCTTGGCGAGGTTGGGAGATTATGGCTACACCTTC.

The rearrangement links TRBV19 to TRBJ1-1; the match to TRBD1 covers 7 bases. CDR3 length equals 13 residues. The germline V gene encodes CDR1 LNHDA and CDR2 SQIVND (reference sequence). J gave up 2 bases and V 8 bases, and 5 bases lay outside the gene matches. The CDR3 here is CASSDRVNTEAFF. CDR3 DNA sequence: TGTGCCAGTTCAGACAGGGTTAACACTGAAGCTTTCTTT.

J is TRBJ1-1 and V is TRBV7-2; possible D gene TRBD1, 5 bases. The CDR3 is 16 amino acids. CDR1 and CDR2 (germline): SGHTA, FQGNSA. V was pared by 5 bases and J by 4 bases, with 20 bases between. The CDR3 DNA reads as TGTGCCAGCAGCACAGAGGCGGGGGTCCGGGGCACTGAAGCTTTCTTT. Its protein product is CASSTEAGVRGTEAFF.

The gene calls are TRBV7-9 and TRBJ2-5; the D gene is possibly TRBD2 (6 bases). The CDR3 loop spans 15 amino acids. Between the trimmed V and J ends, which lost 1 base and 7 bases, there was a span of 16 bases. Germline V lookup: CDR1 SEHNR, CDR2 FQNEAQ (reference sequence). Written as DNA, the CDR3 is TGTGCCAGCAGCTTAGGGGGACTCCAAGAGGGGACCCAGTACTTC. Translated: CASSLGGLQEGTQYF.

CDR3 sequence: CSASLPGGRNYGYTF. As DNA, the CDR3 is TGCAGTGCTAGTCTCCCCGGCGGCAGAAACTATGGCTACACCTTC. This sequence joins TRBV20-1 and TRBJ1-2, with D hard to call. From germline, CDR1 is DFQATT and CDR2 SNEGSKA (reference sequence). V was pared by 3 bases and J by 2 bases, with 16 bases between. This CDR3 is 15 amino acids long.

The chain couples TRBV28 to TRBJ1-6; TRBD1 matches 9 bases. J lost 7 bases, V lost 4 bases, and 5 bases had no gene match. This CDR3 comprises 15 residues. CDR1 is MDHEN, CDR2 SYDVKM, per germline. In DNA, the CDR3 is TGTGCCAGCAGTTCCCCGACAGGGGGAAATTCACCCCTCCACTTT. This translates into CASSSPTGGNSPLHF.

The chain is built from TRBV5-6 and TRBJ1-5; tentatively, D is TRBD1 (5 bases). Trimming took 1 base from V and 6 from J, leaving 11 bases between them. The CDR3 sequence is 14 residues long. The germline CDR1 and CDR2 sequences are SGHDT and YYEEEE. CDR3 coding DNA: TGTGCCAGCAGCTTGAGAGGCAGGGTTCAGCCCCAGCATTTT. This sequence encodes CASSLRGRVQPQHF.

The V and J genes are TRBV3-1 (or the pseudogene TRBV3-2) and TRBJ1-2; D is unclear. The germline V gene encodes CDR1 LGHDT and CDR2 YNNKEL (reference sequence). The CDR3 consists of 15 residues. Trimming took off 4 bases at V and 5 bases at J, with 17 bases between the two ends. CDR3 in amino acids: CASSPEGWSEYGYTF. CDR3 bases: TGTGCCAGCAGCCCGGAGGGTTGGTCCGAGTATGGCTACACCTTC.

The chain joins TRBV7-8 to TRBJ2-7, with D perhaps matching TRBD1 (6 bases). The V gene lost 0 bases and the J gene lost 2 bases, with 8 bases spanning the gap. In germline, CDR1 is SGHVS, CDR2 FQNEAQ. The CDR3 is 14 amino acids. The CDR3 sequence: CASSLAQGPYEQYV. The CDR3 coding sequence is TGTGCCAGCAGCTTAGCACAGGGTCCCTACGAGCAGTACGTC.

The chain employs TRBV7-2 and TRBJ1-4; no reliable D call. This CDR3 is 15 amino acids long. The germline V gene encodes CDR1 SGHTA and CDR2 FQGNSA. The V end lost 7 bases, the J end lost 6 bases, and 18 bases lay between the germline ends. CDR3 region: CASTPGGATDEKLFF. CDR3 bases: TGTGCCAGCACCCCAGGTGGAGCCACGGATGAAAAACTGTTTTTT.

The chain recombines TRBV6-5 with TRBJ1-2, with 8 bases matching TRBD1. Per germline, CDR1 MNHEY and CDR2 SVGAGI. Trimming at V came to 4 bases and at J to 8 bases, leaving 9 bases not matched to a gene. There are 14 residues in the CDR3. The CDR3 DNA reads as TGTGCCAGCAGTTCCGGACAGGGTTGGGGAGGCTACACCTTC. Translation gives CASSSGQGWGGYTF.